Listed below are T cell receptor beta chains from one sample, sequenced in a study of shared clonotypes between healthy human individuals. Here immunoSEQ multiplex PCR was the method, and the copy in TCRdb shows in-frame clones only, minus some. The sample has about 2,500,000 clones; more than 80% are singletons. The sequenced sample consisted of naive CD4+ T cells sorted from blood. Receptor source: a man aged 18 to 29 in good health. Each CDR3 is given with its conserved first and last residue. The D gene is left open where the match is weak. Clone size is given for some rows only: seen once, a few or many times, or a class if the clone is expanded.

TRBV28	NA	TRBJ1-5	NA	CASRSGQAQAQHF	TGTGCCAGCAGATCAGGACAAGCCCAAGCCCAGCATTTT
TRBV2	TRBD2	TRBJ2-2	NA	CASSDAGGAGELFF	TGTGCCAGCAGTGATGCGGGGGGTGCCGGGGAGCTGTTTTTT
TRBV7-9	TRBD1	TRBJ1-1	once	CASSLSDRLNTEAFF	TGTGCCAGCAGCCTGTCGGACAGGTTGAACACTGAAGCTTTCTTT
TRBV6-5	NA	TRBJ1-1	NA	CASSYSAGLNTEAFF	TGTGCCAGCAGTTACTCGGCGGGGCTGAACACTGAAGCTTTCTTT
TRBV28	TRBD2	TRBJ2-5	NA	CASSPGAGGQETQYF	TGTGCCAGCAGCCCAGGGGCGGGGGGACAAGAGACCCAGTACTTC
TRBV19	NA	TRBJ1-1	once	CASSILVRQTPAEAFF	TGTGCCAGTAGTATTCTAGTGCGGCAAACCCCGGCAGAAGCTTTCTTT
TRBV19	NA	TRBJ1-5	NA	CASSIVGTHSNQPQHF	TGTGCCAGTAGTATAGTGGGGACACATAGCAATCAGCCCCAGCATTTT
TRBV7-2	TRBD2	TRBJ2-5	few	CASSLTSGVQETQYF	TGTGCCAGCAGCTTGACTAGCGGGGTCCAAGAGACCCAGTACTTC
TRBV10-3	NA	TRBJ1-5	NA	CAISEGRDNQPQHF	TGTGCCATCAGTGAGGGCAGGGACAATCAGCCCCAGCATTTT
TRBV7-9	TRBD2	TRBJ2-2	NA	CASSLYGRAGAGELFF	TGTGCCAGCAGCTTATACGGGAGGGCGGGCGCCGGGGAGCTGTTTTTT
TRBV6-5	NA	TRBJ1-3	NA	CASTRTGGNTIYF	TGTGCCAGCACCAGGACGGGAGGAAACACCATATATTTT
TRBV7-8	NA	TRBJ1-2	few	CASSLVFIGPLYTGYTF	TGTGCCAGCAGCTTAGTGTTCATAGGGCCTTTATATACTGGCTACACCTTC
TRBV7-2	NA	TRBJ1-1	NA	CASSLEAGRTEAFF	TGTGCCAGCAGCTTAGAGGCAGGGAGGACTGAAGCTTTCTTT
TRBV5-4	NA	TRBJ2-5	NA	CASSAPGGPLQETQYF	TGTGCCAGCTCTGCACCCGGGGGCCCCCTCCAAGAGACCCAGTACTTC
TRBV30	TRBD1	TRBJ1-5	NA	CAWKGQGGNQPQHF	TGTGCCTGGAAAGGGCAGGGGGGCAATCAGCCCCAGCATTTT
TRBV6-4	NA	TRBJ1-1	NA	CASSDRAWGGTEAFF	TGTGCCAGCAGTGACAGGGCTTGGGGCGGCACTGAAGCTTTCTTT
TRBV18	NA	TRBJ1-1	NA	CASSPPVTEAWSTEAFF	TGTGCCAGCTCACCACCGGTCACCGAAGCTTGGAGCACTGAAGCTTTCTTT
TRBV6-5	NA	TRBJ2-7	NA	CASSYGSTGSYEQYF	TGTGCCAGCAGTTACGGGTCGACAGGCTCCTACGAGCAGTACTTC
TRBV27	TRBD1	TRBJ2-1	NA	CASSRQGARNEQFF	TGTGCCAGCAGTCGGCAGGGGGCGCGGAATGAGCAGTTCTTC
TRBV2	TRBD1	TRBJ2-7	NA	CASSEARDRGLGSYEQYF	TGTGCCAGCAGTGAAGCGCGGGACAGGGGGCTTGGGTCCTACGAGCAGTACTTC
TRBV6-5	NA	TRBJ2-2	NA	CASSRGATGELFF	TGTGCCAGCAGTAGAGGGGCCACCGGGGAGCTGTTTTTT
TRBV18	TRBD2	TRBJ2-5	NA	CASSPTSGAGETQYF	TGTGCCAGCTCACCGACTAGCGGGGCCGGGGAGACCCAGTACTTC
TRBV5-1	TRBD1	TRBJ1-6	NA	CASSLQGASTNSPLHF	TGCGCCAGCAGCTTACAGGGGGCTTCTACCAATTCACCCCTCCACTTT
TRBV7-8	TRBD1	TRBJ1-6	NA	CASSFRGTGGMVIDSPLHF	TGTGCCAGCAGCTTCAGGGGGACAGGGGGTATGGTCATAGATTCACCCCTCCACTTT
TRBV7-2	TRBD2	TRBJ2-7	NA	CASSLVVAGTYEQYF	TGTGCCAGCAGCTTAGTTGTAGCGGGAACCTACGAGCAGTACTTC
TRBV9	NA	TRBJ2-5	NA	CASSVDPNPKTQYF	TGTGCCAGCAGCGTAGACCCCAACCCGAAGACCCAGTACTTC
TRBV6-1	TRBD1	TRBJ1-1	NA	CASTGGQFPEAFF	TGTGCCAGCACCGGGGGACAGTTCCCTGAAGCTTTCTTT
TRBV19	NA	TRBJ1-5	NA	CASSSKQFSNQPQHF	TGTGCCAGTAGTAGTAAACAGTTTAGCAATCAGCCCCAGCATTTT
TRBV5-1	NA	TRBJ2-5	NA	CASSSQGGETQYF	TGCGCCAGCAGCTCCCAGGGTGGAGAGACCCAGTACTTC
TRBV18	NA	TRBJ2-7	once	CASSPTGPGREQYF	TGTGCCAGCTCACCAACCGGTCCAGGGCGCGAGCAGTACTTC
TRBV2	TRBD2	TRBJ2-7	NA	CASTRMSGLAETYEQYF	TGTGCCAGCACCAGGATGTCCGGACTAGCGGAGACCTACGAGCAGTACTTC
TRBV2	NA	TRBJ1-1	few	CASSEEVYRDTEAFF	TGTGCCAGCAGTGAAGAGGTCTATCGGGACACTGAAGCTTTCTTT
TRBV4-3	NA	TRBJ2-7	NA	CASSQDSSSTYEQYF	TGCGCCAGCAGCCAAGATAGCTCAAGCACCTACGAGCAGTACTTC
TRBV19	NA	TRBJ1-2	NA	CASSIGQAAQGGYTF	TGTGCCAGTAGTATAGGGCAGGCGGCCCAGGGGGGCTACACCTTC
TRBV2	NA	TRBJ1-6	NA	CATTLTGDSPLHF	TGTGCCACCACCCTCACGGGGGATTCACCCCTCCACTTT
TRBV30	TRBD1	TRBJ1-6	NA	CAWSGQGATPLHF	TGTGCCTGGAGCGGACAGGGGGCAACACCCCTCCACTTT
TRBV4-1	TRBD2	TRBJ2-5	NA	CASSQERGAPDQETQYF	TGCGCCAGCAGCCAAGAGCGGGGGGCGCCCGACCAAGAGACCCAGTACTTC
TRBV2	TRBD2	TRBJ2-2	NA	CATKTSSTYTGELFF	TGTGCCACCAAGACTAGCTCGACCTACACCGGGGAGCTGTTTTTT
TRBV6-4	NA	TRBJ1-2	NA	CARGVAYEGYTF	TGTGCCAGGGGCGTAGCATATGAGGGCTACACCTTC
TRBV18	TRBD1	TRBJ1-6	NA	CASSQSSTGAGNNSPLHF	TGTGCCAGCTCACAAAGTTCAACAGGGGCTGGAAATAATTCACCCCTCCACTTT
TRBV19	NA	TRBJ2-1	NA	CASSNRELVNEQFF	TGTGCCAGTAGTAACCGTGAACTAGTGAATGAGCAGTTCTTC
TRBV7-2	TRBD2	TRBJ2-7	NA	CASSQGLAGAHEQYF	TGTGCCAGCAGCCAAGGACTAGCGGGAGCCCACGAGCAGTACTTC
TRBV6-5	NA	TRBJ2-1	NA	CASTRGAVNEQFF	TGTGCCAGCACCCGCGGGGCGGTCAATGAGCAGTTCTTC
TRBV5-1	TRBD2	TRBJ2-3	once	CASSRTSGSTDTQYF	TGCGCCAGCAGCCGAACTAGCGGGTCCACAGATACGCAGTATTTT
TRBV28	NA	TRBJ1-3	NA	CASTHRGTGGNTIYF	TGTGCCAGCACCCACCGGGGGACGGGAGGAAACACCATATATTTT
TRBV19	NA	TRBJ1-1	NA	CASRDTVNTEAFF	TGTGCCAGTCGGGACACGGTGAACACTGAAGCTTTCTTT
TRBV7-2	TRBD2	TRBJ2-5	NA	CASSLVWLAGETQYF	TGTGCCAGCAGCTTAGTGTGGCTAGCGGGAGAGACCCAGTACTTC